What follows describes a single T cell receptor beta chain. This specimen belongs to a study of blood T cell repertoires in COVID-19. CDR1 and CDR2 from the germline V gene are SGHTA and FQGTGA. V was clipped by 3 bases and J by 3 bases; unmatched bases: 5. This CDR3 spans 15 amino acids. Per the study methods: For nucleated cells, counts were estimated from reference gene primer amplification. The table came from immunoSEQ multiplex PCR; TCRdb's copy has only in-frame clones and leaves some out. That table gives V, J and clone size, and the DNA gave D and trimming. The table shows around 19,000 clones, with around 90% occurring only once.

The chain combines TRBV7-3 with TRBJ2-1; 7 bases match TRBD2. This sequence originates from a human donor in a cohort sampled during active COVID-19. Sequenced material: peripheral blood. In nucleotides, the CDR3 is TGTGCCAGCAGCTTCCGAGCGGGGAACTACAATGAGCAGTTCTTC. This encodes CASSFRAGNYNEQFF.